This TCR beta chain was sequenced during a study of T-cell memory formation after mild COVID-19. Turning to the study itself: Largely donor-specific TCR clusters were found.

This clonotype occurred many times. What it recognizes is unknown. Points from the study as a whole: There were some responding clones in pre-infection memory, which suggested that cross-reactive memory had joined.

Germline V gene lookup returns CDR1 MGHRA and CDR2 YSYEKL. The CDR3 loop spans 17 amino acids. Trimming shortened V by 1 base and J by 1 base, and 14 bases separated the two germline ends. Constant-segment primers were used for 5'RACE, and the resulting TCR alpha and TCR beta cDNA libraries carried sample barcodes and UMIs. TCRdb recomputed calls from the 5' RACE reads with MiXCR, one row per CDR3 protein. The sample contains 350,000 to 500,000 distinct CDR3 sequences, about a quarter of which appear only once. The source material was PBMCs or a T cell subset sorted from them (not recorded which). The clonotype originates from an adult woman who had mild COVID-19 (a few samples of this study predate the infection). Cell type and time point are not known. The chain carries TRBV4-1 and TRBJ2-1; D assignment may be TRBD1 or TRBD2 (6 bases each). The CDR3 spells CASSQGHGGPSYNEQFF. CDR3 DNA: TGCGCCAGCAGCCAAGGGCACGGGGGCCCTTCCTACAATGAGCAGTTCTTC.